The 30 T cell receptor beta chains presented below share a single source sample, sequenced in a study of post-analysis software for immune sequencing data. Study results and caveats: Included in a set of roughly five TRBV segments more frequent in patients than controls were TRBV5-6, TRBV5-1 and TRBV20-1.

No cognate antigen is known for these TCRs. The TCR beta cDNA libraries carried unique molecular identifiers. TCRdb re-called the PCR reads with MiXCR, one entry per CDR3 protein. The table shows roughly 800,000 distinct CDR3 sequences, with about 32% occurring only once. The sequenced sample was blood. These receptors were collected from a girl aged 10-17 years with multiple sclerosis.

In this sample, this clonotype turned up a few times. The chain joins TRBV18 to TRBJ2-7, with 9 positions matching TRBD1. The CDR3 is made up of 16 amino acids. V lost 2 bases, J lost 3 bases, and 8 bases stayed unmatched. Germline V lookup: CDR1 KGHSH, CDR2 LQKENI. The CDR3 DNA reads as TGTGCCAGCTCACCAGTTAAGGGGACAGGGATCTACGAGCAGTACTTC. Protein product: CASSPVKGTGIYEQYF.

This CDR3 reads CAISAWTGEIETQYF. DNA for the CDR3: TGTGCCATCAGCGCATGGACAGGGGAGATCGAGACCCAGTACTTC. The chain is built from TRBV10-3 and TRBJ2-5; 9 bases match TRBD1. Germline assignment: CDR1 ENHRY and CDR2 SYGVKD. This CDR3 has 15 amino acids. The V gene end was trimmed by 6 bases and the J gene end by 5 bases; junction bases not matched to a gene: 10.

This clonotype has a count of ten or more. The CDR3 nucleotides read TGTGCCAGCAGCTTGGACAGACCCCAAGAGACCCAGTACTTC. This sequence encodes CASSLDRPQETQYF. V gene TRBV7-9 combines with J gene TRBJ2-5; D perhaps matches TRBD1 (6 bases). The CDR3 has 14 residues. V was clipped by 3 bases and J by 1 base, with 9 bases between them. CDR1 and CDR2 (germline): SEHNR, FQNEAQ (reference sequence). Looking up the rest from reference TRBV7-9 and TRBJ2-5 gives the full variable domain: DTGVSQNPRHKITKRGQNVTFRCDPISEHNRLYWYRQTLGQGPEFLTYFQNEAQLEKSRLLSDRFSAERPKGSFSTLEIQRTEQGDSAMYLCASSLDRPQETQYFGPGTRLLVL.

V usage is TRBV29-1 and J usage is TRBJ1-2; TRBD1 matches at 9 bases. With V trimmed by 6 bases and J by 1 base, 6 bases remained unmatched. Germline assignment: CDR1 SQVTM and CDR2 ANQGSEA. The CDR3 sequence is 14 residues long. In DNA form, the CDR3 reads TGCAGCGTGGGGACAGGGCGCATTAACTATGGCTACACCTTC. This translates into CSVGTGRINYGYTF.

The CDR3 nucleotides read TGTGCCAGCAGTTCCCCGACTAGCGGGACCTACGAGCAGTACTTC. This gives the protein CASSSPTSGTYEQYF. The chain has TRBV27 and TRBJ2-7; 11 nucleotides line up with TRBD2. There are 15 residues in the CDR3. Germline assignment: CDR1 MNHEY and CDR2 SMNVEV (reference sequence). V was clipped by 4 bases and J by 2 bases; unmatched bases: 4.

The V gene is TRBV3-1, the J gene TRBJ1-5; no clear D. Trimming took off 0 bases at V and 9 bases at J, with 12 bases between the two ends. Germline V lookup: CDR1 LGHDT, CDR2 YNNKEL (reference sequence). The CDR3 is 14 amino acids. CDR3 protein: CASSQDLGVLPQHF. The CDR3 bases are TGTGCCAGCAGCCAAGATCTTGGCGTCTTGCCCCAGCATTTT. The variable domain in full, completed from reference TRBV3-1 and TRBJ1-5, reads DTAVSQTPKYLVTQMGNDKSIKCEQNLGHDTMYWYKQDSKKFLKIMFSYNNKELIINETVPNRFSPKSPDKAHLNLHINSLELGDSAVYFCASSQDLGVLPQHFGDGTRLSIL.

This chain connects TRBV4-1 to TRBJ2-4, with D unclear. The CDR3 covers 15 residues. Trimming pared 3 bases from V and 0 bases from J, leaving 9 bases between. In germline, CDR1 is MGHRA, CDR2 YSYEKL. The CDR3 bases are TGCGCCAGCAGCCAGCCCCATCTAGCCAAAAACATTCAGTACTTC. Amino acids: CASSQPHLAKNIQYF.

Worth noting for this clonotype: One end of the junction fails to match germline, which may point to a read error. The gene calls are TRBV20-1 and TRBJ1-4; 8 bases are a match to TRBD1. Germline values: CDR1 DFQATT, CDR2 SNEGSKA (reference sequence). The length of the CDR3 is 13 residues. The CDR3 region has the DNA TGCAGTGCTCTGACAGGGGCTAATGAAAAACCGTTTTTT. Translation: CSALTGANEKPFF.

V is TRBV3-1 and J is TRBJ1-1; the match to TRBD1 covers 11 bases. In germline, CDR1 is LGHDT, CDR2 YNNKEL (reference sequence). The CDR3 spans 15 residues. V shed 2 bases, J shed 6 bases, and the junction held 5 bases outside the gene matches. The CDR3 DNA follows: TGTGCCAGCAGCCAAAGGGACAGGGGGACGCCTGAAGCTTTCTTT. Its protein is CASSQRDRGTPEAFF.

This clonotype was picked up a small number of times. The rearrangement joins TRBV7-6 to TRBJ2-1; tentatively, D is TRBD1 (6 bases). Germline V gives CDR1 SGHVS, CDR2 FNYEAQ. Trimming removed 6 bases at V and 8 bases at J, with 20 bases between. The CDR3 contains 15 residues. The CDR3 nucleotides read TGTGCCAGCAGTAACCTCGTGGGGACAAGGGATGAGCAGTTCTTC. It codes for CASSNLVGTRDEQFF.

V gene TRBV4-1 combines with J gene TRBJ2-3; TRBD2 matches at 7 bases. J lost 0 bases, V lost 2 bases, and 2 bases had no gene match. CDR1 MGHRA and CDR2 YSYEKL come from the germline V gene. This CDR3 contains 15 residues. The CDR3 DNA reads TGCGCCAGCAGCCAAATCGGGGGGAGCACAGATACGCAGTATTTT. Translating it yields CASSQIGGSTDTQYF.

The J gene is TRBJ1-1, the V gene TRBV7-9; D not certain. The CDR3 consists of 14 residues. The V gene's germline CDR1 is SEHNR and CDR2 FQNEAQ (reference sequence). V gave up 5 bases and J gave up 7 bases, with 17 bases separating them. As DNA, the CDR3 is TGTGCCAGCAGCCGCCCAACGACGGTAGATGAAGCTTTCTTT. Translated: CASSRPTTVDEAFF. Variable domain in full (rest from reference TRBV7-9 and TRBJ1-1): DTGVSQNPRHKITKRGQNVTFRCDPISEHNRLYWYRQTLGQGPEFLTYFQNEAQLEKSRLLSDRFSAERPKGSFSTLEIQRTEQGDSAMYLCASSRPTTVDEAFFGQGTRLTVV.

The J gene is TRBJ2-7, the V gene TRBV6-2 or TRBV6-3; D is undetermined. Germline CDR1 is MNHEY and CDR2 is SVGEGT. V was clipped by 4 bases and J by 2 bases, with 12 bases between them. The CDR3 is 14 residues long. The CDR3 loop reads CASSFVSFTYEQYF. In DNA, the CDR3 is TGTGCCAGCAGTTTTGTCAGTTTCACCTACGAGCAGTACTTC.

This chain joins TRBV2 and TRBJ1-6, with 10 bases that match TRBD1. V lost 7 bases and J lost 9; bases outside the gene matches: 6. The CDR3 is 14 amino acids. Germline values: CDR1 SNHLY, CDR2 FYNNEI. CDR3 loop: CASTTGQGVSPLHF. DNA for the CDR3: TGTGCCAGCACCACTGGACAGGGGGTTTCACCCCTCCACTTT. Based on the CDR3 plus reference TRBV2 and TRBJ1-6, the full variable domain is EPEVTQTPSHQVTQMGQEVILRCVPISNHLYFYWYRQILGQKVEFLVSFYNNEISEKSEIFDDQFSVERPDGSNFTLKIRSTKLEDSAMYFCASTTGQGVSPLHFGNGTRLTVT.

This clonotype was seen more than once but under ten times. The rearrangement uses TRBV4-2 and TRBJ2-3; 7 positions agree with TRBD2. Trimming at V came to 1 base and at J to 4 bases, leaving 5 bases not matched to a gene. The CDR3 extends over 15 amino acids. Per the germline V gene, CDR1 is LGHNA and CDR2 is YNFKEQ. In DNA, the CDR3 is TGTGCCAGCAGCCAAGTGGGGCTAGCGGCAGATACGCAGTATTTT. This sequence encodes CASSQVGLAADTQYF.

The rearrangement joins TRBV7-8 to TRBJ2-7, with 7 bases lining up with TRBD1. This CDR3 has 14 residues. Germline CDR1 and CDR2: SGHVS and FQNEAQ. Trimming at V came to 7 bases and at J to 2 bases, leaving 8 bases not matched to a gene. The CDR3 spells CASIPLGQAYEQYF. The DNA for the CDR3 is TGTGCCAGCATCCCGCTTGGACAGGCCTACGAGCAGTACTTC.

The CDR3 bases are TGTGCCACCAGTGATTACACGGCGTTCGGTTTGGAGACCCAGTACTTC. Translated, it gives CATSDYTAFGLETQYF. The rearrangement links TRBV24-1 to TRBJ2-5; D remains unclear. The germline V and J ends were trimmed by 2 bases and 5 bases, with 17 bases remaining between them. Germline CDR1 reads KGHDR; CDR2 reads SFDVKD. CDR3 size: 16 residues.

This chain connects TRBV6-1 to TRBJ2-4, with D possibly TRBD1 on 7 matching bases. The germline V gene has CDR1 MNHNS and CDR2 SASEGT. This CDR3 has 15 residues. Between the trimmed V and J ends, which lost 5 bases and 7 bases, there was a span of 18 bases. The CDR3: CASSHEPTGRNIQYF. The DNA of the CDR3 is TGTGCCAGCAGTCACGAACCGACAGGGAGGAACATTCAGTACTTC.

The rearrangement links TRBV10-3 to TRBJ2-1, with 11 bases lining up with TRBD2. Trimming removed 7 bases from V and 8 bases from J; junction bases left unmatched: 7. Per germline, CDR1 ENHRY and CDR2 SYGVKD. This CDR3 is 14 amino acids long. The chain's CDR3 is CAITLLAGDHEQFF. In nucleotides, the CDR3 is TGTGCCATCACCCTACTAGCGGGAGACCATGAGCAGTTCTTC.

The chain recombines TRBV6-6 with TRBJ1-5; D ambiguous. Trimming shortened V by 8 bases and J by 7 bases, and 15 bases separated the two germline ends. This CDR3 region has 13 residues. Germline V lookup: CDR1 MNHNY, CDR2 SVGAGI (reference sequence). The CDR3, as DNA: TGTGCCAGCGGCATGGGAGCCGAACAGCCCCAGCATTTT. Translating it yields CASGMGAEQPQHF.

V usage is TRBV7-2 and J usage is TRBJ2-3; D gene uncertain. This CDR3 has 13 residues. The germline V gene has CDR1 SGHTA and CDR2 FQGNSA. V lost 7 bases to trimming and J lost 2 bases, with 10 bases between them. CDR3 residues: CASNRRATDTQYF. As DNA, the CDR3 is TGTGCCAGCAACCGAAGGGCCACAGATACGCAGTATTTT.

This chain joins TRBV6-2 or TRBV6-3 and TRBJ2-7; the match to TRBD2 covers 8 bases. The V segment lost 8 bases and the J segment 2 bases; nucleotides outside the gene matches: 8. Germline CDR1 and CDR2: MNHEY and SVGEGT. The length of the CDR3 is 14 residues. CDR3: CASGKSGRAYEQYF. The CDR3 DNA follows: TGTGCCAGCGGCAAGAGCGGGAGAGCCTACGAGCAGTACTTC.

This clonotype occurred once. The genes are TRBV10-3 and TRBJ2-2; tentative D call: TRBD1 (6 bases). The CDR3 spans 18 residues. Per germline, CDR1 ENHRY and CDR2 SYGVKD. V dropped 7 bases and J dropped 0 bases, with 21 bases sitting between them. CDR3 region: CAITRSMDSWSNTGELFF. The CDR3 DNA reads TGTGCCATCACCAGATCTATGGACAGCTGGTCGAACACCGGGGAGCTGTTTTTT.

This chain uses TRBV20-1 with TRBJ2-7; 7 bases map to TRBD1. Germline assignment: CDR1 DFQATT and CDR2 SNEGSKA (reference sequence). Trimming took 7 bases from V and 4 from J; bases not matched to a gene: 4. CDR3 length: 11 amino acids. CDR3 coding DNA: TGCAGTGGGCAGGGGGTGTACGAGCAGTACTTC. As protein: CSGQGVYEQYF.

The DNA for the CDR3 is TGTGCCAGCAGTTTTTTCGTCCAATCATTGCGGGAAAAACTGTTTTTT. It encodes CASSFFVQSLREKLFF. This chain joins TRBV28 and TRBJ1-4; D remains unclear. CDR1 is MDHEN and CDR2 is SYDVKM in the germline V gene. The CDR3 is made up of 16 amino acids. V dropped 3 bases and J dropped 8 bases, with 19 bases sitting between them. The complete variable domain, with remaining parts taken from reference TRBV28 and TRBJ1-4, reads DVKVTQSSRYLVKRTGEKVFLECVQDMDHENMFWYRQDPGLGLRLIYFSYDVKMKEKGDIPEGYSVSREKKERFSLILESASTNQTSMYLCASSFFVQSLREKLFFGSGTQLSVL.

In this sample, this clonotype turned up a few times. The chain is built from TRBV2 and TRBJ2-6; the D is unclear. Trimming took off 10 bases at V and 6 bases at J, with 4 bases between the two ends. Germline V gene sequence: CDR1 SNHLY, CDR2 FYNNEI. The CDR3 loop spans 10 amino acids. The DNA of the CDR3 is TGTGCCACGCTGGCCAACGTCCTGACTTTC. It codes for CATLANVLTF.

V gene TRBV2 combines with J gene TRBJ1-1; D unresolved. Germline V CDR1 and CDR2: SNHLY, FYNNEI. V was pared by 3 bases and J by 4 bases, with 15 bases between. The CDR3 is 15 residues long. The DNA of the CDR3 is TGTGCCAGCAGTGAGATTCCCTGGGAGGGCACTGAAGCTTTCTTT. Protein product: CASSEIPWEGTEAFF.

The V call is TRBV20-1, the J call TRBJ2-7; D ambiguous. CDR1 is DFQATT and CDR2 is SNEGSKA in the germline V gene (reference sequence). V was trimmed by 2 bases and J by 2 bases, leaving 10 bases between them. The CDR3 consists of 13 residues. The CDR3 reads CSARYSSTYEQYF. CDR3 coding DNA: TGCAGTGCTAGATACAGTTCTACCTACGAGCAGTACTTC.

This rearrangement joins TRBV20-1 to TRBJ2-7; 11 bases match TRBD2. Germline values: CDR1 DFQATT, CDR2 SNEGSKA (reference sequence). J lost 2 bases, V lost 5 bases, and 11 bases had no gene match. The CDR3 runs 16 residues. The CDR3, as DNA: TGCAGTGCTTCTCGACTAGCGGGAACGACTACCTACGAGCAGTACTTC. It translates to CSASRLAGTTTYEQYF.

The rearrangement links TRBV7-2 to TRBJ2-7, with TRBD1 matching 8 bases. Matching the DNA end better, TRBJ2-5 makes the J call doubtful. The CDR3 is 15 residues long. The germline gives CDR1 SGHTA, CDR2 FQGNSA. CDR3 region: CASSPYWTGTETQYF. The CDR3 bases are TGTGCCAGCAGCCCCTATTGGACAGGGACCGAGACCCAGTACTTC.